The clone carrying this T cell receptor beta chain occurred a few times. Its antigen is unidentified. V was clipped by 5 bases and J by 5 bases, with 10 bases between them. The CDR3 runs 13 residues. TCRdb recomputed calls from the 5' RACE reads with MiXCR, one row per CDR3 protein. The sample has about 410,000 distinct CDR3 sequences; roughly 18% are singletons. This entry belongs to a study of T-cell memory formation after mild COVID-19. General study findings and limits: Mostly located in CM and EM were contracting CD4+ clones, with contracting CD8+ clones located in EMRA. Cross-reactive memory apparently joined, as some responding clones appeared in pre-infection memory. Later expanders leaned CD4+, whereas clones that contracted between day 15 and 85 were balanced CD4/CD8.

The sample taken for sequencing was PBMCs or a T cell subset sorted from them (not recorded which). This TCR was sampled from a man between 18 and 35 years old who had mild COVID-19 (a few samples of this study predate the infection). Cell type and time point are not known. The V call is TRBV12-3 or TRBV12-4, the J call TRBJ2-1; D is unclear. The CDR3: CASSVTVDNEQFF. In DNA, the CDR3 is TGTGCCAGCAGTGTCACGGTGGACAATGAGCAGTTCTTC.